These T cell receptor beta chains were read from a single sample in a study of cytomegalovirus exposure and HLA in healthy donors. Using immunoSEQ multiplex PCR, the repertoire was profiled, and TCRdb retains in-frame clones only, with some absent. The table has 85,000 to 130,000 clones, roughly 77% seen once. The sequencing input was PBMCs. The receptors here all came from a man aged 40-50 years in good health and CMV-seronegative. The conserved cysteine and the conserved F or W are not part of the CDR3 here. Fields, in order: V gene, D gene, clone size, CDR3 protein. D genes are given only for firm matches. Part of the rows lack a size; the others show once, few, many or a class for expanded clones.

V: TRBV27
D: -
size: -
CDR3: ASSKQGETQY

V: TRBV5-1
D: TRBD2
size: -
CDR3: ASSLLAGANTGELF

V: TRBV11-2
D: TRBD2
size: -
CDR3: ASRLAGPQRYEQY

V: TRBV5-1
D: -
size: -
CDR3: ASSSQVNTEAF

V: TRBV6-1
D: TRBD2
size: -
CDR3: ASSEALTSGGPTDTQY

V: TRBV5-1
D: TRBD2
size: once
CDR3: ASSLSGDGQF

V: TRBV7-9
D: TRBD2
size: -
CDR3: ASSPRGAGEQETQY

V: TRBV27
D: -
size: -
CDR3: ASSLSYSYEQY

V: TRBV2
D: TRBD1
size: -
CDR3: ASSEQTGEVTGELF

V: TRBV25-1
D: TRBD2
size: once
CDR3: ASSASGGLYQETQY

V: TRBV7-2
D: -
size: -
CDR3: ASTPREGSSHSGANVLT

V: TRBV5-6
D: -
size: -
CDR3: ASSLVAGALYNEQF

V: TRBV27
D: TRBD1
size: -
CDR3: ASSPATGRETQY

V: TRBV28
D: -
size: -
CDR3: ASSPVGGGRQPQH

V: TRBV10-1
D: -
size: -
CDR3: ASSENPLRHTQY

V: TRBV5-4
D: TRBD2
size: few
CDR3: ASSLEASGGETQY

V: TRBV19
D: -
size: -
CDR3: ASSPPGSEKLF

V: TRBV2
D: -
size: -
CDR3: ASSVQVQETQY

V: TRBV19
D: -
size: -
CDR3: ASSIPGMNTEAF

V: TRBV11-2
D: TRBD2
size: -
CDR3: ASSLEGLAGGEQY

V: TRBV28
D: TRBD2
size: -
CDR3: ASLDAGRGVETQY

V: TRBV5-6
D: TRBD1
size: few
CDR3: ASSLQGAVAF

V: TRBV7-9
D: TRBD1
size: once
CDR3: ASSPGQGYGYT

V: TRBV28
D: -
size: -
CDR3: ATLGLHNSPLH

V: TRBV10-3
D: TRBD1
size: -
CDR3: AIRQGGDQPQH

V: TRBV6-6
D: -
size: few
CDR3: ASSYSRSATEAF

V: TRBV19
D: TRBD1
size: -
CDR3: ASSADRIVTEAF

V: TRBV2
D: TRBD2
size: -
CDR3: ASRTSGGVTDTQY

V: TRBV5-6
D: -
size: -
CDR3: ASSLTGSKETQY

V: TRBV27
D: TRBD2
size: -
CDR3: ASSPLGLAGGRTDTQY

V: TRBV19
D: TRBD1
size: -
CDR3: ASIWDRGRTGELF

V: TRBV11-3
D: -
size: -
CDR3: ASSGSLNTEAF

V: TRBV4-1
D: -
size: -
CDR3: ASSQDSGQGTRAF

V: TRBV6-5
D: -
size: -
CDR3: ASSYSWGRDQPQH

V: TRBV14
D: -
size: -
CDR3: ASSRQQSPLRYEQY

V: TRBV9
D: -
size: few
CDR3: ASSGGLQNTEAF

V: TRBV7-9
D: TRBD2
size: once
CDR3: ASSLARTSVPDEQF

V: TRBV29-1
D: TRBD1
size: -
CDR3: SVDRGGGPGELF

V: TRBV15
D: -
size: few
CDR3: ATKRSRQWTNTGELF

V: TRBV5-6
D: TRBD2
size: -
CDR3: ASSYWVSSGGGAQY

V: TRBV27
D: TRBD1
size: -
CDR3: ASSPAGQVYEQY

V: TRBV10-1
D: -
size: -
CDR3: ASSEGQKTY

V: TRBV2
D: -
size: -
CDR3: ASSVTAGNTIY

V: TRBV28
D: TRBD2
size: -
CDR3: ASSLGGGTDTQY

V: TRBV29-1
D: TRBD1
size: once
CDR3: SVEGRQGYEQY

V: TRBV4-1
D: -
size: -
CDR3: ASSQERGGKLF

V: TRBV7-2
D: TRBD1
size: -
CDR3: ASSPRDRGYNEQF

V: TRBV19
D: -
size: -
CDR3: ASSPGTLVNSNQPQH